What follows are 5 T cell receptor beta chains derived from one specimen sequenced in a study of cytomegalovirus exposure and HLA in healthy donors. Both 60 Vbeta primers and 13 Jbeta primers went into the PCR. Profiled with immunoSEQ multiplex PCR; TCRdb holds only in-frame clones, not every one. The sample has about 150,000 clones, 79% seen once; the top ten hold roughly 7.7%. Input material: PBMCs. The receptor set was obtained from a man aged 25-45 years in good health and CMV-seropositive.

V is TRBV18 and J is TRBJ2-2; 7 bases are shared with TRBD2. The CDR3 runs to 16 residues. Unmatched junction bases numbered 7, after V lost 4 bases and J lost 2 bases. CDR1 and CDR2 from the germline V gene are KGHSH and LQKENI. This CDR3 is CASSLRGTTNTGELFF. The CDR3 coding sequence is TGTGCCAGCTCACTTCGGGGGACTACCAACACCGGGGAGCTGTTTTTT.

The V gene is TRBV4-1, the J gene TRBJ1-1, with 8 positions matching TRBD1. The CDR3 has 14 amino acids. Trimming cost V 0 bases and J 9 bases; bases outside gene matches: 6. Germline CDR1 is MGHRA and CDR2 is YSYEKL. This CDR3 reads CASSQELGQGKAFF. The CDR3 coding sequence is TGCGCCAGCAGCCAAGAGTTAGGACAGGGAAAAGCTTTCTTT.

V gene TRBV5-6 combines with J gene TRBJ2-7; 12 nucleotides align to TRBD2. There are 15 residues in the CDR3. V lost 4 bases, J lost 2 bases, and 4 bases stayed unmatched. Germline assignment: CDR1 SGHDT and CDR2 YYEEEE. The CDR3 is CASSGTSGPTYEQYF. The CDR3 DNA reads TGTGCCAGCAGCGGGACTAGCGGGCCTACCTACGAGCAGTACTTC.

The chain is built from TRBV27 and TRBJ2-1, with 8 bases aligning to TRBD2. J lost 9 bases, V lost 5 bases, and 9 bases had no gene match. The length of the CDR3 is 14 residues. CDR1 is MNHEY and CDR2 is SMNVEV in the germline V gene (reference sequence). CDR3 in amino acids: CASSIAGPRGEQFF. The DNA for the CDR3 is TGTGCCAGCAGTATAGCGGGACCCCGCGGTGAGCAGTTCTTC.

V gene TRBV4-3 combines with J gene TRBJ2-7; maybe TRBD2 (7 bases). V lost 0 bases and J lost 4, with 10 bases in between. CDR3 length: 14 residues. Per the germline V gene, CDR1 is LGHNA and CDR2 is YSLEER. DNA for the CDR3: TGCGCCAGCAGCCAAGAAAGGGGGGGATACGAGCAGTACTTC. This gives the protein CASSQERGGYEQYF.